These T cell receptor beta chains were read from a single sample in a study of blood T cells in healthy people across ages. TCRdb reprocessed the 5' RACE reads with MiXCR, giving one entry per CDR3 protein. The sample carries some 890,000 distinct CDR3 sequences, 25% to 30% recorded once. The data were also submitted as part of a second study, on T cells of mothers and their children.

Material: blood. Receptors originate from a woman in her 40s in good health. Each CDR3 is given without its conserved first and last residue.

TRBJ1-2,TRBV5-1,ASSSDPGTAYGYT
TRBJ2-7,TRBV15,ATSRDIGPYEQY
TRBJ1-2,TRBV3-1,ASSPWTGDTSGYT
TRBJ2-7,TRBV5-1,ASSSEGGVATYEQY
TRBJ2-1,TRBV10-3,AISESGTSGGLEQF
TRBJ2-7,TRBV7-9,ASSLGREQY
TRBJ2-1,TRBV18,ASHKGTSSYNEQF
TRBJ2-1,TRBV20-1,SAGRVKETQF
TRBJ1-4,TRBV4-1,ASSQDRALGEKLF
TRBJ2-1,TRBV20-1,SARQGNEQF
TRBJ2-1,TRBV28,ASSLRGEDEQF
TRBJ2-1,TRBV28,ATSGRTGGEQF
TRBJ1-2,TRBV28,ANRSPGLGYT
TRBJ2-2,TRBV29-1,SVDSIRVNTGELF
TRBJ2-1,TRBV4-3,ASSQGTSGDNEQF
TRBJ2-1,TRBV6-5,TSRRGALAETQF
TRBJ2-2,TRBV28,ASSRTSGGENTGELF
TRBJ2-2,TRBV6-2/TRBV6-3,ASGIDRPNTGELF
TRBJ1-2,TRBV2,ASRALGTAYGYT
TRBJ1-1,TRBV21-1,ASSKIWSSLLAF
TRBJ2-5,TRBV7-2,ASSLLAGGQETQY
TRBJ2-1,TRBV19,TSSIWGNEQF
TRBJ1-1,TRBV5-1,ASSTQSNTEAF
TRBJ1-4,TRBV3-1,ASSQDSEVATATNEKLF
TRBJ1-1,TRBV7-6,ASSVKQGDTEAF
TRBJ2-5,TRBV7-9,ASSLAFVGTKETQY
TRBJ2-3,TRBV9,ASSVTRWDAQY
TRBJ2-3,TRBV6-5,ASRKTGTDTQY